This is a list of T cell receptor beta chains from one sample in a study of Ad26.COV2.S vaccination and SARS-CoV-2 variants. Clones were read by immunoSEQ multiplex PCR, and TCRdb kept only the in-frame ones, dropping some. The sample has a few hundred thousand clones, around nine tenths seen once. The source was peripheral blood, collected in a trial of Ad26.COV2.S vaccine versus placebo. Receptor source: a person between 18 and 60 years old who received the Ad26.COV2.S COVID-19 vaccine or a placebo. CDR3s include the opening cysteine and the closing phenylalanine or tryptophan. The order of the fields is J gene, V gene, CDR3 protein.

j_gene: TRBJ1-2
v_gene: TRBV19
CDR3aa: CASSWTGLGYTF

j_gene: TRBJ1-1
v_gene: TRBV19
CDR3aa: CASIRVPSTEAFF

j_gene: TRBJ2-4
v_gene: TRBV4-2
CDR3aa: CASSQDLASGRGITKNIQYF

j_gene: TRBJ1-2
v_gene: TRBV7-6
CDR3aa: CASSPRQGSGYTF

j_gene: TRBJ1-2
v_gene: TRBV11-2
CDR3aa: CASSLVRGQGANGYTF

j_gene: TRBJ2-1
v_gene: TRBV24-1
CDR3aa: CATSDLDNYNEQFF

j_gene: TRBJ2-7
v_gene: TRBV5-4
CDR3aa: CASSPRAGGRVYEQYF

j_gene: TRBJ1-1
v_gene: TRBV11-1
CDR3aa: CASSPLGLATEAFF

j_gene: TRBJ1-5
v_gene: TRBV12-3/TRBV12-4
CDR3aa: CASSQDRNQPQHF

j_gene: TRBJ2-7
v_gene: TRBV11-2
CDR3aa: CASSQGFSSYEQYF

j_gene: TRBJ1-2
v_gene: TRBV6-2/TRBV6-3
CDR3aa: CASSSKRTGDGYTF

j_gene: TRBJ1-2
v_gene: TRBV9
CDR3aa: CASKGGQSLHGYTF

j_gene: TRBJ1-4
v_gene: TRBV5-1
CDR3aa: CASSLAGANEKLFF

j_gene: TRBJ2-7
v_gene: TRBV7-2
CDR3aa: CASSLAGPTYEQYF

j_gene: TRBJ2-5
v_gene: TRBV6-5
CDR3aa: CAAAGYQETQYF

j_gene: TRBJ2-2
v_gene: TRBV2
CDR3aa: CASSDDRVIGELFF

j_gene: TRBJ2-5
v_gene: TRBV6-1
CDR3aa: CASSEPRGWETQYF

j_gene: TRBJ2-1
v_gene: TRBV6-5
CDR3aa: CASRRGGFNEQFF

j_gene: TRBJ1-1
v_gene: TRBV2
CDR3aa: CASSDRGTEAFF

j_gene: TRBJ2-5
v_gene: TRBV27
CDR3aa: CASSYRTGQETQYF

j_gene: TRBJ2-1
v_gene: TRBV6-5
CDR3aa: CASSSQKTSGSNEQFF

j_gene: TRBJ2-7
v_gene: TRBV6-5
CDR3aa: CASSYSTEVANEQYF

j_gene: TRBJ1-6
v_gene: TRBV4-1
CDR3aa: CASSQERTQNSPLHF

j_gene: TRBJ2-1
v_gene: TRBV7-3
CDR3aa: CASSSRTNNEQFF

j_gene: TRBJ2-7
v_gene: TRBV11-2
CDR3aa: CASSLDQLAISYEQYF

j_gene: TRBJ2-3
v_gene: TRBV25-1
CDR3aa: CASSEFRLAGATDTQYF

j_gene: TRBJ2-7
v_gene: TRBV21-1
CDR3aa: CASSKVKEPTYEQYF

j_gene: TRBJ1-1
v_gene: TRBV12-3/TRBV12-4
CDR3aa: CASSLRAKTFF

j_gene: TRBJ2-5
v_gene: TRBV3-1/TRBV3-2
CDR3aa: CASSQDQRRGGRETQYF